This T cell receptor (beta chain) is from a study of T-cell memory formation after mild COVID-19. TCRdb reprocessed the 5' RACE reads with MiXCR, giving one entry per CDR3 protein. The table records a few hundred thousand distinct CDR3 sequences, less than 25% of them present only once. V lost 2 bases, J lost 3 bases, and 16 bases stayed unmatched. Per germline, CDR1 KGHSH and CDR2 LQKENI. The CDR3 has 19 amino acids. In its sample, this clonotype was seen a few times. The chain uses TRBV18 and TRBJ2-7, with 10 bases aligning to TRBD2. This TCR derives from an adult woman who had mild COVID-19 (a few samples of this study predate the infection). Cell type and time point are not known. Sequenced sample: PBMCs or a T cell subset sorted from them (not recorded which). The CDR3 loop is CASSPISRGLASGSYEQYF. The CDR3 nucleotides read TGTGCCAGCTCACCAATAAGCAGGGGGCTGGCTAGCGGGAGCTACGAGCAGTACTTC.